The 7 T cell receptor beta chains in this list originate from one sample, sequenced in a study of technical replicates of blood from four donors (TCRdb year 2017). Library construction relied on the immunoSEQ multiplex PCR assay. Drawn from immuneACCESS, this table holds only the in-frame rearrangements with V and J called that TCRdb kept. Clones are partly lost; checked studies trace under half to an unresolved V gene and leave the rest unexplained. This sample holds roughly 72,000 clones; over 90% were observed only once. The ten largest clones take up approximately 0.4% of the sample. Sequencing input: T cells isolated from PBMCs. The receptors stem from a human donor in good health.

The rearrangement links TRBV6-5 to TRBJ1-1; 8 bases fit TRBD1. With 0 bases clipped from V and 3 bases from J, the junction kept 3 bases outside the gene matches. Germline-derived CDR1 and CDR2 are MNHEY and SVGAGI. The CDR3 is 15 residues long. CDR3 sequence: CASSYSTGGDTEAFF. In DNA form, the CDR3 reads TGTGCCAGCAGTTACTCAACAGGGGGGGACACTGAAGCTTTCTTT.

This sequence joins TRBV18 and TRBJ1-2, with 8 nucleotides matching TRBD1. Trimming removed 4 bases from V and 2 bases from J; junction bases left unmatched: 3. The CDR3 has 14 amino acids. Germline V gene sequence: CDR1 KGHSH, CDR2 LQKENI. The CDR3 DNA is TGTGCCAGCTCACAAGGACAGGGCAACTATGGCTACACCTTC. This sequence encodes CASSQGQGNYGYTF. The full variable domain, rest sourced from reference TRBV18 and TRBJ1-2, is NAGVMQNPRHLVRRRGQEARLRCSPMKGHSHVYWYRQLPEEGLKFMVYLQKENIIDESGMPKERFSAEFPKEGPSILRIQQVVRGDSAAYFCASSQGQGNYGYTFGSGTRLTVV.

The gene calls are TRBV28 and TRBJ1-2; the match to TRBD1 covers 7 bases. With V trimmed by 8 bases and J by 12 bases, 12 bases remained unmatched. This CDR3 contains 12 residues. From germline, CDR1 is MDHEN and CDR2 SYDVKM. The CDR3 protein is CASRPPGQVDTF. CDR3 in DNA: TGTGCCAGCCGGCCACCAGGACAGGTCGACACCTTC.

This clone was detected only once. The chain combines TRBV28 with TRBJ1-5, with D maybe TRBD1 (5 bases). Germline V CDR1 and CDR2: MDHEN, SYDVKM. The CDR3 extends over 16 amino acids. Between the trimmed V and J ends, which lost 3 bases and 6 bases, there was a span of 18 bases. The CDR3 protein is CASSFTGWVESQPQHF. CDR3 DNA sequence: TGTGCCAGCAGTTTCACAGGATGGGTTGAGAGTCAGCCCCAGCATTTT.

The chain links TRBV27 to TRBJ2-1; D may be TRBD1 (5 bases). V lost 1 base, J lost 8 bases, and 15 bases lay in between. This CDR3 spans 15 amino acids. Germline loops: CDR1 MNHEY, CDR2 SMNVEV (reference sequence). The CDR3, as DNA: TGTGCCAGCAGTTTATATATTAGGGGTTCAGATGAGCAGTTCTTC. It is translated as CASSLYIRGSDEQFF.

V is TRBV7-3 and J is TRBJ1-2, with a possible D match to TRBD1 (6 bases). This CDR3 has 18 residues. V was shortened by 0 bases and J by 0 bases, with 17 bases between the two germline ends. The germline CDR1 and CDR2 sequences are SGHTA and FQGTGA. In DNA, the CDR3 is TGTGCCAGCAGCTTAACGTCCATCCCAACAGGGACTAACTATGGCTACACCTTC. Its translation: CASSLTSIPTGTNYGYTF.

The CDR3 DNA sequence: TGTGCCAGTAGTACTAGCGGGGGCACAGATACGCAGTATTTT. It is translated as CASSTSGGTDTQYF. V is TRBV19 and J is TRBJ2-3; 9 bases align to TRBD2. Germline loops: CDR1 LNHDA, CDR2 SQIVND (reference sequence). The length of the CDR3 is 14 residues. V lost 4 bases, J lost 1 base, and 0 bases stayed unmatched.